These T cell receptor beta chains were read from a single sample in a study of T cells in Graves' hyperthyroidism and ophthalmopathy. TCRdb used MiXCR to reprocess the multiplex PCR reads, holding one entry per CDR3 protein. Of roughly 380,000 distinct CDR3 sequences detected, approximately 19% appear once; the ten largest clones hold about 4%. Sequenced input: blood. These receptors originate from a woman aged 18-29 years with Graves' hyperthyroidism. Each CDR3 is given without its conserved first and last residue. The order of the fields is J gene, V gene, CDR3 protein.

>TRBJ1-1|TRBV20-1
SATGTGDTEAF
>TRBJ2-7|TRBV6-2/TRBV6-3
ASRSPTTGHEQY
>TRBJ2-5|TRBV6-1
ASSTTVQETQY
>TRBJ2-4|TRBV4-2
ASSQVLAGAGYIQY
>TRBJ1-5|TRBV4-1
ASSQDWAYQPQH
>TRBJ1-5|TRBV4-1
ASSQDMTVRNQPQH
>TRBJ1-1|TRBV18
ASSPGTANTEAF
>TRBJ2-7|TRBV24-1
ATMIHEQY
>TRBJ1-1|TRBV6-5
ASSYAGAPSTEAF
>TRBJ2-7|TRBV20-1
SANTGITYEQY
>TRBJ2-5|TRBV30
AWSKRFRDHND